This T cell receptor (beta chain) emerged from a study of cytomegalovirus exposure and HLA in healthy donors. Broader study findings: Links to common viral pathogens appeared, in a later analysis, for several of the most significant clusters. Across donors, sequencing depth was assumed by presence/absence analyses to be roughly uniform.

Germline V gene lookup returns CDR1 SGHDT and CDR2 YYEEEE. CDR3 size: 14 residues. Trimming removed 5 bases from V and 1 base from J; junction bases left unmatched: 5. Primers included in the PCR were 60 Vbeta and 13 Jbeta primers. Method: immunoSEQ multiplex PCR; TCRdb's copy keeps in-frame clones and lacks some. Of 130,000 to 150,000 clones in the sample, approximately 80% were seen once. On this clone itself: The antigen remains unidentified.

Sequencing was done on a sample of PBMCs. The source is a man between 35 and 55 years old in good health and CMV-seropositive. The chain uses TRBV5-6 and TRBJ1-1; 7 bases are a match to TRBD1. The CDR3 sequence: CASSYRGPNTEAFF. The CDR3 nucleotides are TGTGCCAGCAGTTATAGGGGGCCGAACACTGAAGCTTTCTTT.